This T cell receptor (beta chain) was identified in a study of human T cells and chemical hapten exposure. On the study more broadly: Each week of the roughly 25-week study, patients had diphenylcyclopropenone applied to the scalp. Patch testing was performed with 0.01% DPC on the upper back, with reading at 6 days.

The time point was: patch test 1, 2 weeks after DPC sensitization. Stated treatment: therapeutic diphenylcyclopropenone sensitization with weekly scalp DPC. Venepuncture was done earlier than the placement of each patch test. CDR1 and CDR2 (germline): MNHNS, SASEGT. The CDR3 loop spans 16 amino acids. The V gene lost 1 base and the J gene lost 3 bases, with 13 bases spanning the gap. One entry per CDR3 protein results from TCRdb running MiXCR on the RACE reads. The profile shows around 300,000 distinct CDR3 sequences, around 7% of them singletons. Ten or more counts support this clonotype. As yet, its antigen is unknown. Study-wide results and caveats: Expanded TCRs formed significantly more large CDR3 similarity clusters than controls.

This receptor was taken from a woman aged 18-29 years with alopecia areata. Some clones in this sample may be carry-over from other donors' samples. The specimen comprised whole blood, sampled in connection with sensitization to the hapten diphenylcyclopropenone (DPC). V usage is TRBV6-1 and J usage is TRBJ2-1; possibly TRBD1 or TRBD2 for D (6 bases each). CDR3 DNA: TGTGCCAGCAGTGAAGTGGGGGGCGTTGTCTACAATGAGCAGTTCTTC. Amino acids: CASSEVGGVVYNEQFF.